Listed below are T cell receptor beta chains from one sample, sequenced in a study of metastatic and nonmetastatic thyroid tumors. TCRdb recomputed clones from the PCR reads via MiXCR. The table lists roughly 29,000 clones, 23% of them singletons, with 2% to 3% in the top ten. Sequencing input: blood. All receptors come from a female donor with papillary thyroid cancer or a benign thyroid nodule (not recorded which). Some clones in this sample may be carry-over from other donors' samples. CDR3s leave out the opening cysteine and the closing phenylalanine or tryptophan. Each record gives: J gene, V gene, CDR3 length, CDR3 protein.

j_gene: TRBJ2-7; v_gene: TRBV12-3/TRBV12-4; len: 12; CDR3aa: ASSSLGVDYEQY
j_gene: TRBJ2-1; v_gene: TRBV5-4; len: 13; CDR3aa: ASSLGGRFNNEQF
j_gene: TRBJ1-2; v_gene: TRBV6-1; len: 11; CDR3aa: ASSPTLIRGYT
j_gene: TRBJ1-5; v_gene: TRBV6-1; len: 11; CDR3aa: ASSVGVEQPQH
j_gene: TRBJ1-4; v_gene: TRBV6-1; len: 11; CDR3aa: ASRTAGSEKLF
j_gene: TRBJ2-7; v_gene: TRBV2; len: 9; CDR3aa: ASSGTGVQY
j_gene: TRBJ2-1; v_gene: TRBV11-1; len: 13; CDR3aa: ASSSNSGKYNEQF
j_gene: TRBJ1-1; v_gene: TRBV7-9; len: 10; CDR3aa: ASSCDSSEAF
j_gene: TRBJ2-1; v_gene: TRBV20-1; len: 12; CDR3aa: SARGRADYPEQF
j_gene: TRBJ2-1; v_gene: TRBV25-1; len: 14; CDR3aa: ASSSPTSGTYNEQF
j_gene: TRBJ1-1; v_gene: TRBV7-8; len: 12; CDR3aa: ASSSRGMNTEAF
j_gene: TRBJ1-1; v_gene: TRBV6-6; len: 12; CDR3aa: ASSYRRGNTEAF
j_gene: TRBJ1-4; v_gene: TRBV6-1; len: 14; CDR3aa: ASSENEGGGGEKLF
j_gene: TRBJ2-7; v_gene: TRBV20-1; len: 11; CDR3aa: SARGLDSYEQY
j_gene: TRBJ2-7; v_gene: TRBV6-1; len: 13; CDR3aa: ASTPFVSSSYEQY
j_gene: TRBJ2-3; v_gene: TRBV7-6; len: 14; CDR3aa: ASSLEGGGSTDTQY
j_gene: TRBJ1-4; v_gene: TRBV5-1; len: 12; CDR3aa: ASSLEVQNEKLF
j_gene: TRBJ2-7; v_gene: TRBV6-2/TRBV6-3; len: 15; CDR3aa: ASPLAGGGGLSYEQY
j_gene: TRBJ2-1; v_gene: TRBV10-2; len: 12; CDR3aa: ASSGGGTLNEQF
j_gene: TRBJ2-5; v_gene: TRBV6-2/TRBV6-3; len: 16; CDR3aa: ASSLDTNGQGPQETQY
j_gene: TRBJ2-7; v_gene: TRBV4-3; len: 13; CDR3aa: ASSQTYGRGYEQY
j_gene: TRBJ1-1; v_gene: TRBV11-2; len: 12; CDR3aa: ASSLVVRDTEAF
j_gene: TRBJ2-2; v_gene: TRBV12-3/TRBV12-4; len: 14; CDR3aa: ASRGLAGRGAGELF
j_gene: TRBJ1-5; v_gene: TRBV19; len: 12; CDR3aa: ASRLEGGTQPEH
j_gene: TRBJ2-7; v_gene: TRBV10-3; len: 14; CDR3aa: AISEPGFGGGGEQY
j_gene: TRBJ1-1; v_gene: TRBV28; len: 14; CDR3aa: ASSSPGQGVGDEAF
j_gene: TRBJ1-3; v_gene: TRBV28; len: 10; CDR3aa: ASTRAGNTIY
j_gene: TRBJ2-4; v_gene: TRBV4-3; len: 14; CDR3aa: ASSQDGTGVQNIQY
j_gene: TRBJ2-3; v_gene: TRBV7-7; len: 13; CDR3aa: ASCPRRVGTDTQY
j_gene: TRBJ1-1; v_gene: TRBV24-1; len: 15; CDR3aa: ATSEPTRGWRNTEAF
j_gene: TRBJ2-7; v_gene: TRBV5-6; len: 13; CDR3aa: ASSLVATSPYEQY
j_gene: TRBJ2-3; v_gene: TRBV28; len: 13; CDR3aa: ASIRRTSGRVPQY
j_gene: TRBJ2-1; v_gene: TRBV2; len: 16; CDR3aa: GSRAGGLAGGPVNEQF
j_gene: TRBJ1-1; v_gene: TRBV2; len: 11; CDR3aa: ASRGQMNTEAF
j_gene: TRBJ2-1; v_gene: TRBV19; len: 13; CDR3aa: ASSLRDRESNEQF
j_gene: TRBJ2-7; v_gene: TRBV10-1; len: 12; CDR3aa: ASSEGLEEIEQY
j_gene: TRBJ2-2; v_gene: TRBV11-3; len: 12; CDR3aa: ASISGQVVGELV
j_gene: TRBJ1-1; v_gene: TRBV27; len: 14; CDR3aa: ASSSSLGLLNTEAF
j_gene: TRBJ2-3; v_gene: TRBV7-9; len: 13; CDR3aa: AGKLAGTSTDTQY
j_gene: TRBJ2-2; v_gene: TRBV6-1; len: 17; CDR3aa: ASSEIPAWGMDYTGELF
j_gene: TRBJ2-7; v_gene: TRBV18; len: 11; CDR3aa: ASSPGTGYEQY